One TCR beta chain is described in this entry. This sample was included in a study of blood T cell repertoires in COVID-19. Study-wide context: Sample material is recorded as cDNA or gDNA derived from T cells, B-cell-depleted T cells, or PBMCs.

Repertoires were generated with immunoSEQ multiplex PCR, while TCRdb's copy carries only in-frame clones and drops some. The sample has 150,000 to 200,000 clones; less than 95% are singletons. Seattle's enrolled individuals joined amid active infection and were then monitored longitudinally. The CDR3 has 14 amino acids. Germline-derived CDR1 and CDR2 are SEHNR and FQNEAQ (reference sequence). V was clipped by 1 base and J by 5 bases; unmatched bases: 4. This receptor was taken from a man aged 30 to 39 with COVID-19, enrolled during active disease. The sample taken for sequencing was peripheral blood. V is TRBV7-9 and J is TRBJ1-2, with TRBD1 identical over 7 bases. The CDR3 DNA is TGTGCCAGCAGCTTAGAAAGACAGGGATATGGCTACACCTTC. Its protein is CASSLERQGYGYTF.